The entry below gives a single T cell receptor beta chain sequence along with its context. The study drew donors from healthy Caucasian individuals in Russia aged roughly 6 to 95. A J-beta primer mix and a sample-barcoded 5' primer were used in a second PCR of about 7 to 11 cycles. The template-switch adaptor was a 5' adaptor with 12 random nucleotides. It tagged each cDNA molecule. TCRdb re-derived calls from the 5' RACE reads in MiXCR, one entry per CDR3 protein. The sample lists about 730,000 distinct CDR3 sequences, about 42% seen once, with under 25% in the top ten. The data stem from a study of blood T cells in healthy people across ages. The source of this sequence is an older woman in good health. Source material: blood.

The CDR3 loop is CSARSPYRSTDTQYF. CDR3 bases: TGCAGTGCTAGATCCCCCTATCGGAGCACAGATACGCAGTATTTT. The chain combines TRBV20-1 with TRBJ2-3; no reliable D call. V was clipped by 2 bases and J by 0 bases, with 12 bases between them. CDR1 is DFQATT and CDR2 is SNEGSKA in the germline V gene (reference sequence). The CDR3 loop spans 15 amino acids.